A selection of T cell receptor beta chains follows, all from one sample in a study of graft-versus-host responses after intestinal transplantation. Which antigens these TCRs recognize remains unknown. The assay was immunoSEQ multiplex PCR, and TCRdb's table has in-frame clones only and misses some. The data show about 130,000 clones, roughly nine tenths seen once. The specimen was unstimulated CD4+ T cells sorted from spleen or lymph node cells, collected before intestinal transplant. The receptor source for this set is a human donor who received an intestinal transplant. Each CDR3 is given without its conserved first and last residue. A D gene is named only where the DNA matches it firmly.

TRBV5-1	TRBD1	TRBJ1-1	ASSLGQGYTEAF
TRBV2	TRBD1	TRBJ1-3	ASSGQGIGNTIY
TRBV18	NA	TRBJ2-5	ASSPGETQY
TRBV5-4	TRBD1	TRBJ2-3	ASSGRGGQVTDTQY
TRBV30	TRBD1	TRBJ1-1	AWYRGRGGTEAF
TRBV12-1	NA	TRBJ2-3	ASRAGHVVTDTQY
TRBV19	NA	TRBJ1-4	ASSISRFGEKLF
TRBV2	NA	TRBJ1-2	ASSSTGIYGYT
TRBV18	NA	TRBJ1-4	ASSPSNSRELF
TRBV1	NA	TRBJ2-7	TSIQFYEQY
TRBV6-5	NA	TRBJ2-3	ASSYRPQDTQY
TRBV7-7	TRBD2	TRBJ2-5	ASSSLGGGLIY
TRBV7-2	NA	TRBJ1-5	ASSLDRAGENLGQPQH
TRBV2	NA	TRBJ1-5	ASSGLAVGEGH
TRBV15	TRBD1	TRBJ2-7	ATSRDSGQFYEQY
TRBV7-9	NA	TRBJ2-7	ASSPGGAIYEQY
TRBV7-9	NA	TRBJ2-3	ASSLIPPVGTDTQY
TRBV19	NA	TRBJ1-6	ASSSGRENSPLH
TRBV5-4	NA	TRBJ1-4	ASSQTGSNEKLF
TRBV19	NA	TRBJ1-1	ASSIEFRRSTEAF
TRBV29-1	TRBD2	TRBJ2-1	SAWASGDSTPYEQF
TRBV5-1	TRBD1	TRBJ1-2	ASSLARTGRNYGYT
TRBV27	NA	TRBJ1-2	ASSRFGAQNGYT
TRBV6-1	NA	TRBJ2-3	ASTQGEIPDTQY
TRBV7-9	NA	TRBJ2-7	ASSRDRLDEQY
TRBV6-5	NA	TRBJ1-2	ASSYSIREGGYT
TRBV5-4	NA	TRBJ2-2	ASSLEGGRYTGELL
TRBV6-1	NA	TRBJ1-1	ASSQEMNTEAF
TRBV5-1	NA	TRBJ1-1	ASSLDGGAIEAF
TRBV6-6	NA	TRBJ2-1	ASSRSGQFAYNEQF
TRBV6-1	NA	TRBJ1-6	ASSEQSSYNSPLH
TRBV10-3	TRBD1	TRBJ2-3	ATGQGEADTQY
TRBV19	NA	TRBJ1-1	ASSRIGTPNTEAF
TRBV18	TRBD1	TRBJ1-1	ASSPRDSQIGNTEAF
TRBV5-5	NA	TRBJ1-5	ASSLGGGSDQPQH
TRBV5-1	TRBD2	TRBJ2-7	ASSVTSGRTHEQY
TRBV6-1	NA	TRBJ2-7	ATASVRLREQY
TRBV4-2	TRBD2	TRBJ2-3	ASSQERAGLAVGRQY
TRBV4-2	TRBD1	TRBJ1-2	ASSQPWTGLTGGYT
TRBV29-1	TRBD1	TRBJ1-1	SARTGMMNTEAF
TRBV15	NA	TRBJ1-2	ATSRDRSSGYT
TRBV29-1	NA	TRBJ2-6	SVVRSGANVLT
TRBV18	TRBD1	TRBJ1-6	ASSPQDRGIISPLH
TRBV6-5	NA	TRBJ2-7	ASSRTRMVYEQY
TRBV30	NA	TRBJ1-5	ACDLWNRDFYSNQPQH
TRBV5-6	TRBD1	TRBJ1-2	ASSSGQGPYGYT
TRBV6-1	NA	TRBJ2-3	ASSHQSSSGDTQY
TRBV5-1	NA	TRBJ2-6	ASSSTTGANVLT